This is a list of T cell receptor beta chains from one sample in a study of shared clonotypes between healthy human individuals. This table comes from immunoSEQ multiplex PCR, and its TCRdb copy is limited to in-frame clones, with some not included. Among a few million clones listed, approximately 93% were seen once. Specimen: naive CD4+ T cells from PBMCs. These receptors originate from a man younger than 35 in good health. Some clones in this sample may be carry-over from other donors' samples. Each CDR3 is given with its conserved first and last residue. The order of the fields is J gene, V gene, D gene, clone size, CDR3 DNA, CDR3 protein. A D gene is named only where the DNA matches it firmly. Clone sizes are given selectively: once, few, many, or a class where the clone is expanded.

TRBJ1-2 | TRBV7-9 | . | . | TGTGCCAGCAGCTTAGTTAGGGAATCGCGTTATGGCTACACCTTC | CASSLVRESRYGYTF
TRBJ1-1 | TRBV18 | . | . | TGTGCCAGCTCACCACCGTCTTTATTGGGGCGTGAAGCTTTCTTT | CASSPPSLLGREAFF
TRBJ2-5 | TRBV18 | . | . | TGTGCCAGCTCACCACTGCCTAGGGCCCTTCAAGAGACCCAGTACTTC | CASSPLPRALQETQYF
TRBJ1-2 | TRBV15 | . | . | TGTGCCACCAGCAGAGCCCTGGGGGCGGGCTCCTCTGGGCCAGAAGGCTATGGCTACACCTTC | CATSRALGAGSSGPEGYGYTF
TRBJ1-5 | TRBV7-9 | . | . | TGTGCCAGCAGCTTTACGGGGGGTCAGCCCCAGCATTTT | CASSFTGGQPQHF
TRBJ2-2 | TRBV28 | TRBD1 | . | TGTGCCAGCAGTTCTGTCGGGACAGGGGACACCGGGGAGCTGTTTTTT | CASSSVGTGDTGELFF
TRBJ2-7 | TRBV15 | TRBD1 | . | TGTGCCACCAGCAGGAACCGGGACAGGGCCTACGAGCAGTACTTC | CATSRNRDRAYEQYF
TRBJ1-5 | TRBV10-2 | TRBD1 | once | TGCGCCAGCAGTGGACAGGGAGGTAATCAGCCCCAGCATTTT | CASSGQGGNQPQHF
TRBJ2-1 | TRBV5-6 | TRBD2 | . | TGTGCCAGCAGCTTGGTACGTGCTAGCGGGAGCTTTTACAATGAGCAGTTCTTC | CASSLVRASGSFYNEQFF
TRBJ2-5 | TRBV4-3 | . | . | TGCGCCAGCAGCCAAGAAGGAGGGGATGGAGAGACCCAGTACTTC | CASSQEGGDGETQYF
TRBJ2-1 | TRBV28 | TRBD2 | few | TGTGCCAGCAGTTCCGCCGCGGGAGGGCCGTACAATGAGCAGTTCTTC | CASSSAAGGPYNEQFF
TRBJ2-7 | TRBV14 | . | once | TGTGCCAGCAGCCTAAATCACGAGCAGTACTTC | CASSLNHEQYF
TRBJ1-2 | TRBV9 | . | . | TGTGCCAGCAGCGTAGCAGGACATCCTAACTATGGCTACACCTTC | CASSVAGHPNYGYTF
TRBJ2-3 | TRBV2 | TRBD2 | . | TGTGCCAGCAGCCCGACTAGCGGGGCGCAGTATTTT | CASSPTSGAQYF
TRBJ1-1 | TRBV18 | . | . | TGTGCCAGCTCAACCACGGCGGCCATGAACACTGAAGCTTTCTTT | CASSTTAAMNTEAFF
TRBJ2-7 | TRBV5-1 | . | once | TGCGCCAGCAGCTTTGGGGGGCCTTCCTACGAGCAGTACTTC | CASSFGGPSYEQYF
TRBJ2-3 | TRBV2 | . | . | TGTGCCAGCTTAAATACGCAGTATTTT | CASLNTQYF
TRBJ1-1 | TRBV5-1 | TRBD1 | once | TGCGCCAGCAGCACCTCTACAGGGGAAATTACTGAAGCTTTCTTT | CASSTSTGEITEAFF
TRBJ1-6 | TRBV5-1 | . | . | TGCGCCAGCAGCTTGACCCCCGGTGGAGCTTCACCCCTCCACTTT | CASSLTPGGASPLHF
TRBJ2-4 | TRBV4-3 | . | . | TGCGCCAGCAGCCAAGATCCGACCGGCTACTCGAGGTCGAACATTCAGTACTTC | CASSQDPTGYSRSNIQYF
TRBJ2-7 | TRBV27 | . | . | TGTGCCAGCAGTTTATCGGGGGGTTTACCCTACGAGCAGTACTTC | CASSLSGGLPYEQYF
TRBJ2-3 | TRBV6-6 | TRBD1 | . | TGTGCCAGCAGTTACGGGACAGGGGGTCGCGATACGCAGTATTTT | CASSYGTGGRDTQYF
TRBJ2-1 | TRBV5-1 | TRBD2 | . | TGCGCCAGCAGCCCCCAGGGAGGGTACAATGAGCAGTTCTTC | CASSPQGGYNEQFF
TRBJ1-1 | TRBV23-1 | . | . | TGCGCCTTTAGGGGGAACACTGAAGCTTTCTTT | CAFRGNTEAFF
TRBJ2-7 | TRBV18 | TRBD1 | . | TGTGCCAGCTCCCGGACAGGGGGGCCCTACGAGCAGTACTTC | CASSRTGGPYEQYF
TRBJ1-4 | TRBV7-6 | . | few | TGTGCCAGCAGCCGTCAGGGATATGAAAAACTGTTTTTT | CASSRQGYEKLFF
TRBJ2-3 | TRBV5-1 | TRBD2 | once | TGCGCCAGCAGCCCCCCCTCGGGGGGGACAGATACGCAGTATTTT | CASSPPSGGTDTQYF
TRBJ2-1 | TRBV9 | . | . | TGTGCCAGCAGCGTGGGGACCTTACACAATGAGCAGTTCTTC | CASSVGTLHNEQFF
TRBJ1-1 | TRBV6-1 | TRBD1 | once | TGTGCCAGCAGTGACCGGACAGGGGGCAGAAGCACTGAAGCTTTCTTT | CASSDRTGGRSTEAFF
TRBJ1-5 | TRBV7-9 | . | . | TGTGCCAGCAGCCTAGGGGACGGCAATCAGCCCCAGCATTTT | CASSLGDGNQPQHF
TRBJ2-5 | TRBV11-2 | TRBD1 | . | TGTGCCAGCAGCTTAGAACCCTATAAACAGGGGGATCGAGAGACCCAGTACTTC | CASSLEPYKQGDRETQYF
TRBJ2-2 | TRBV7-2 | TRBD1 | . | TGTGCCAGCAGCTTATGGGACAGGGCGGCCGGGGAGCTGTTTTTT | CASSLWDRAAGELFF
TRBJ2-3 | TRBV27 | TRBD1 | . | TGTGCCAGCAGTCCACTCCGGGACAGGATCACAGATACGCAGTATTTT | CASSPLRDRITDTQYF
TRBJ2-1 | TRBV11-2 | . | . | TGTGCCAGCAGACCGATGAATTACGAGAATGAGCAGTTCTTC | CASRPMNYENEQFF
TRBJ2-7 | TRBV20-1 | . | . | TGCAGTGTTTCTAGTAGCTACGAGCAGTACTTC | CSVSSSYEQYF
TRBJ1-2 | TRBV28 | . | . | TGTGCCAGCACCCTGACAGGACCCTTAAACTATGGCTACACCTTC | CASTLTGPLNYGYTF
TRBJ1-2 | TRBV2 | . | once | TGTGCCAGCAGGGAGGAGGGCTATGGCTACACCTTC | CASREEGYGYTF
TRBJ1-1 | TRBV28 | . | . | TGTGCCAGCAGTTTATACGCTGAAGCTTTCTTT | CASSLYAEAFF
TRBJ2-3 | TRBV7-2 | . | once | TGTGCCAGCAGCTTACGCGGACAAAGCACAGATACGCAGTATTTT | CASSLRGQSTDTQYF
TRBJ1-2 | TRBV6-5 | . | . | TGTGCCAGCAGTTACTCGACGCCAGGGGCTTTTCAAGGCTACACCTTC | CASSYSTPGAFQGYTF
TRBJ2-2 | TRBV28 | TRBD2 | . | TGTGCCAGCAGTTTAATCCTGAGACTAGCGCGAACCCGGGGGGAGCTGTTTTTT | CASSLILRLARTRGELFF
TRBJ1-1 | TRBV29-1 | . | many | TGCAGCGTTGGCAGGGCGCGCGGCACTGAAGCTTTCTTT | CSVGRARGTEAFF
TRBJ1-5 | TRBV28 | . | . | TGTGCCAGCAGTTTCGGGGGACCCCAGCATTTT | CASSFGGPQHF
TRBJ2-1 | TRBV11-2 | . | . | TGTGCCAGCAGCCCCCGGGCGGGATACTACAATGAGCAGTTCTTC | CASSPRAGYYNEQFF
TRBJ2-5 | TRBV4-2 | . | . | TGTGCCAGCAGCCAAGCCGGGACGCAGCAAGAGACCCAGTACTTC | CASSQAGTQQETQYF
TRBJ1-6 | TRBV5-1 | . | . | TGCGCCAGCAGGTCTGACCCCGATTATTCACCCCTCCACTTT | CASRSDPDYSPLHF
TRBJ1-5 | TRBV2 | TRBD1 | . | TGTGCCAGCAGTGGGACAGGGGATCAGCCCCAGCATTTT | CASSGTGDQPQHF
TRBJ2-7 | TRBV5-1 | TRBD1 | once | TGCGCCAGCAGCGGGGACAGGGTGTCCTACGAGCAGTACTTC | CASSGDRVSYEQYF
TRBJ2-1 | TRBV18 | . | . | TGTGCCAGCTCACGTAGTCGCGATGAGCAGTTCTTC | CASSRSRDEQFF